This T cell receptor beta chain was profiled in a study of blood T cells in healthy people across ages. As to this clonotype: A read error may be the cause here, since a much bigger clone is one base away.

PCR was performed a second time for about 7 to 12 cycles using a sample-barcoded 5' primer and a J-beta primer mix. Using its own MiXCR run on the 5' RACE reads, TCRdb lists one record per CDR3 protein. The sample holds roughly 800,000 distinct CDR3 sequences, around 34% seen once. CDR3 length: 15 amino acids. The germline V and J ends were trimmed by 0 bases and 13 bases, with 20 bases remaining between them. CDR1 and CDR2 (germline): SGDLS, YYNGEE. The receptor was derived from a man aged 18 to 35 in good health. The material sequenced was blood. The gene calls are TRBV9 and TRBJ2-1, with D possibly TRBD1 on 5 matching bases. This chain's CDR3 is CASSVGPGPQETQFF. In DNA form, the CDR3 reads TGTGCCAGCAGCGTAGGACCAGGGCCTCAAGAGACCCAGTTCTTC.